The rows below give T cell receptor beta chains drawn from one sample of a study of regulatory T cells in long-lasting Graves disease. TCRdb used MiXCR to reprocess the multiplex PCR reads, holding one entry per CDR3 protein. The repertoire holds some 250,000 distinct CDR3 sequences, about a sixth seen once, with approximately 20% in the top ten. The starting material was peripheral blood mononuclear cells (PBMCs), obtained at new diagnosis, from a patient treated with antithyroid drugs. The receptors were sampled from a female donor with Graves disease. Each CDR3 is given with its conserved first and last residue. The D gene is left open where the match is weak. Size is stated for part of the rows, as once, few or many counts, or as a class when the clone is expanded.

size	D	V	J	CDR3	DNA
-	TRBD1	TRBV29-1	TRBJ1-1	CSVRDRAAEAFF	TGCAGCGTACGCGACAGGGCCGCTGAAGCTTTCTTT
many	-	TRBV20-1	TRBJ1-2	CSARDLGVTYGYTF	TGCAGTGCTAGAGATCTTGGAGTGACCTATGGCTACACCTTC
many	TRBD1	TRBV9	TRBJ2-5	CASSKQTGLGTQYF	TGTGCCAGCAGCAAACAGACAGGGTTAGGGACCCAGTACTTC
-	-	TRBV27	TRBJ1-1	CASSYGRGGTEAFF	TGTGCCAGCAGTTATGGGAGGGGGGGGACCGAAGCTTTCTTT
many	-	TRBV19	TRBJ1-2	CASRMATPRGYTF	TGTGCCAGTAGAATGGCTACTCCTAGGGGCTACACCTTC
many	TRBD2	TRBV20-1	TRBJ2-3	CSARRGLASISTDTQYF	TGCAGTGCTAGGAGGGGACTAGCGTCAATTAGCACAGATACGCAGTATTTT
many	-	TRBV28	TRBJ1-2	CASRPPAGANYGYTF	TGTGCCAGTCGTCCCCCCGCAGGCGCTAACTATGGCTACACCTTC
many	-	TRBV2	TRBJ1-1	CASRGGNPEAFF	TGTGCCAGCAGGGGGGGGAACCCTGAAGCTTTCTTT
many	-	TRBV2	TRBJ1-5	CASTPEGTGQPQHF	TGTGCCAGCACCCCCGAGGGGACGGGTCAGCCCCAGCATTTT
many	-	TRBV14	TRBJ1-4	CASSQTRTALTAREKLFF	TGTGCCAGCAGCCAAACCCGGACAGCCCTAACGGCAAGGGAAAAACTGTTTTTT
many	TRBD1	TRBV28	TRBJ1-1	CASSTQGGAGNTEAFF	TGTGCCAGCAGTACCCAAGGGGGCGCGGGGAACACTGAAGCTTTCTTT
few	TRBD2	TRBV7-2	TRBJ2-7	CASSSPPGTSGRAGYEQYF	TGTGCCAGCAGCTCACCCCCTGGGACTAGCGGGAGGGCCGGGTACGAGCAGTACTTC
many	-	TRBV7-9	TRBJ1-1	CASSTRSDEDTEAFF	TGTGCCAGCAGCACCCGATCGGACGAAGACACTGAAGCTTTCTTT
many	TRBD1	TRBV6-2/TRBV6-3	TRBJ2-1	CASSEQGAPRGNEQFF	TGTGCCAGCAGTGAACAGGGGGCGCCCCGGGGCAATGAGCAGTTCTTC
many	-	TRBV18	TRBJ2-7	CASSHVSDEQYF	TGTGCCAGCTCCCACGTGAGCGACGAGCAGTACTTC
-	TRBD2	TRBV30	TRBJ2-7	CVWNTYRTSGRGGEQYF	TGTGTTTGGAACACCTATAGGACTAGCGGGAGGGGGGGCGAGCAGTACTTC
many	-	TRBV9	TRBJ2-7	CASSVAAGVVNEQYF	TGTGCCAGCAGCGTAGCAGCGGGTGTTGTCAACGAGCAGTACTTC
few	TRBD2	TRBV11-1	TRBJ2-7	CASSHPPLLAGGPWGEQYF	TGTGCCAGCAGCCACCCCCCTCTTCTAGCGGGAGGGCCCTGGGGCGAGCAGTACTTC
many	-	TRBV2	TRBJ2-2	CASSTSRANTGELFF	TGTGCCAGCAGTACTAGCAGAGCGAACACCGGGGAGCTGTTTTTT
many	-	TRBV29-1	TRBJ2-3	CSVESGSDTQYF	TGCAGCGTTGAATCGGGGTCAGATACGCAGTATTTT
many	-	TRBV24-1	TRBJ2-3	CATSPPGSYTQYF	TGTGCCACCAGTCCACCCGGGTCCTATACGCAGTATTTT
many	-	TRBV11-3	TRBJ2-7	CASSYRGNTYEQYF	TGTGCCAGCAGCTATCGGGGAAACACCTACGAGCAGTACTTC
many	TRBD2	TRBV11-2	TRBJ2-5	CASSPRTSTRLTQYF	TGTGCCAGCAGCCCAAGGACTAGTACAAGATTGACCCAGTACTTC
many	-	TRBV7-2	TRBJ1-2	CASSLGMGNYGYTF	TGTGCCAGCAGCTTAGGGATGGGGAACTATGGCTACACCTTC
many	-	TRBV27	TRBJ2-7	CASSMNSYEQYF	TGTGCCAGCAGTATGAATTCCTACGAGCAGTACTTC